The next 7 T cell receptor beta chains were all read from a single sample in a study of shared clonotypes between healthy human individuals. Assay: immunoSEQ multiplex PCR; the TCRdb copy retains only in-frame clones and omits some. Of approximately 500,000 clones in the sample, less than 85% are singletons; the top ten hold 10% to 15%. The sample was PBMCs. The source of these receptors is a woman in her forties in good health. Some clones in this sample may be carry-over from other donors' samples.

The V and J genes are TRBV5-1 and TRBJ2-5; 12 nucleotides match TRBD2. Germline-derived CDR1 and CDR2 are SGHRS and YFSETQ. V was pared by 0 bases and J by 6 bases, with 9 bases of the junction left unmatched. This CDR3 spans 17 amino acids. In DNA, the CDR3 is TGCGCCAGCAGCTTGGTTCTAGCGGGAGGGCCTCGGAAGACCCAGTACTTC. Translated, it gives CASSLVLAGGPRKTQYF.

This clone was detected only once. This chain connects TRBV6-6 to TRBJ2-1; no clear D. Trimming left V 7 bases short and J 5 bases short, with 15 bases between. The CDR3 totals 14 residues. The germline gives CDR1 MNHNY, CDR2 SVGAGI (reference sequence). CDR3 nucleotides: TGTGCCAGCACTCTACTGAACCGCAACAATGAGCAGTTCTTC. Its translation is CASTLLNRNNEQFF.

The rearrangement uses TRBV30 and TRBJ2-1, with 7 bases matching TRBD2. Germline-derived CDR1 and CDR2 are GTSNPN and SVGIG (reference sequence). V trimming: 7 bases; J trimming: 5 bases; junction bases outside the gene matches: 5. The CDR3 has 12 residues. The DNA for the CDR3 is TGTGCCTCACTAGCGAGCCACAATGAGCAGTTCTTC. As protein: CASLASHNEQFF.

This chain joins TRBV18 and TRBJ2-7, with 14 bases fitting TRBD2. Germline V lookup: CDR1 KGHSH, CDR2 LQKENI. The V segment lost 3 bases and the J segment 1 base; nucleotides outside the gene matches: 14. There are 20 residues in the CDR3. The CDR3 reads CASSPGLAGAILGDSYEQYF. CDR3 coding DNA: TGTGCCAGCTCACCGGGACTAGCGGGAGCAATATTAGGGGATTCCTACGAGCAGTACTTC.

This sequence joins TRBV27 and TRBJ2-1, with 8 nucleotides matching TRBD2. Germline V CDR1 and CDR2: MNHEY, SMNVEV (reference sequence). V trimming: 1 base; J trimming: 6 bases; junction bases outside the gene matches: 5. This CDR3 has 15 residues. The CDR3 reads CASSLFAGRANEQFF. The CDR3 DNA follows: TGTGCCAGCAGTTTATTTGCCGGGAGGGCCAATGAGCAGTTCTTC.

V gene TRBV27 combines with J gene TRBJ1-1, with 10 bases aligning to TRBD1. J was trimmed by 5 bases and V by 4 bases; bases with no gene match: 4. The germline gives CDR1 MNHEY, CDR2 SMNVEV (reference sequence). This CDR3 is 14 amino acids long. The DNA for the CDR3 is TGTGCCAGCAGTTCGACAGGGGGCTGGACTGAAGCTTTCTTT. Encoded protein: CASSSTGGWTEAFF.

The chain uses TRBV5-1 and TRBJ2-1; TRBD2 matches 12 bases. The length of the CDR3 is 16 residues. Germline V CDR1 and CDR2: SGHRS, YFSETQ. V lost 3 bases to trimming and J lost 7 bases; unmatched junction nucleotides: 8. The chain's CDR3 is CASSSTLAGGPNEQFF. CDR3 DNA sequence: TGCGCCAGCAGCTCGACCCTAGCGGGAGGGCCAAATGAGCAGTTCTTC.